A selection of T cell receptor beta chains follows, all from one sample in a study of T-cell memory formation after mild COVID-19. MiXCR, run by TCRdb on the 5' RACE reads, gives a single entry per CDR3 protein. The table has about 620,000 distinct CDR3 sequences, 18% seen once. Input material: PBMCs or a T cell subset sorted from them (not recorded which). The receptors derive from an adult woman who had mild COVID-19 (a few samples of this study predate the infection). Cell type and time point are not known. CDR3s include the opening cysteine and the closing phenylalanine or tryptophan. The D gene is left open where the match is weak. Size values are once, few and many counts, or a class for expanded clones, and some rows have none.

cdr3_aa	cdr3_nt	d_call	clone_size	v_call	j_call
CASSVSWGAQETQYF	TGTGCCAGCAGCGTCTCCTGGGGGGCCCAAGAGACCCAGTACTTC	-	many	TRBV9	TRBJ2-5
CASSVGRGPYEEYF	TGTGCCAGCAGCGTAGGCAGGGGGCCGTACGAGGAGTACTTC	TRBD1	-	TRBV9	TRBJ2-7
CASSLGPARTDTQYF	TGCGCCAGCAGCTTGGGACCGGCACGCACAGATACGCAGTATTTT	-	-	TRBV5-1	TRBJ2-3
CASSFGRSYEQYF	TGTGCCAGCAGCTTCGGACGCTCCTACGAGCAGTACTTC	-	many	TRBV7-6	TRBJ2-7
CASSLDTGDGYTF	TGCGCCAGCAGCTTGGACACAGGGGATGGCTACACCTTC	TRBD1	-	TRBV5-1	TRBJ1-2
CSARGPTSDTQYF	TGCAGTGCTAGAGGTCCGACTTCAGATACGCAGTATTTT	-	-	TRBV20-1	TRBJ2-3
CASSLGAAYDF	TGTGCCAGCAGCTTAGGAGCCGCCTATGACTTT	-	-	TRBV7-9	TRBJ1-6
CATSETPGLAGDNEQFF	TGTGCCACCAGTGAGACCCCTGGACTAGCGGGGGACAATGAGCAGTTCTTC	TRBD2	few	TRBV24-1	TRBJ2-1
CASSLGDNVGRAFF	TGTGCCAGCAGCTTGGGAGATAATGTGGGGCGAGCTTTCTTT	-	-	TRBV11-2	TRBJ1-1
CSVDGGEQYF	TGCAGCGTTGACGGGGGCGAGCAGTACTTC	-	-	TRBV29-1	TRBJ2-7
CASSLTYDRSHGNEQFF	TGTGCCAGCAGCTTGACCTATGACAGGAGCCATGGGAATGAGCAGTTCTTC	-	-	TRBV7-3	TRBJ2-1
CASSHPGLAVPFLDTQYF	TGTGCCAGCAGTCATCCGGGACTAGCGGTACCCTTTCTAGATACGCAGTATTTT	TRBD2	few	TRBV12-3/TRBV12-4	TRBJ2-3
CASTPGRWGGREDTQYF	TGTGCCAGCACCCCTGGCAGGTGGGGGGGTAGGGAAGATACGCAGTATTTT	TRBD2	-	TRBV7-8	TRBJ2-3
CASSAWGREQFF	TGTGCCAGCAGTGCTTGGGGGCGTGAGCAGTTCTTC	-	few	TRBV12-3/TRBV12-4	TRBJ2-1
CASSPPDAEPPYEQYF	TGTGCCAGCAGTCCGCCCGACGCCGAACCCCCCTACGAGCAGTACTTC	-	-	TRBV6-6	TRBJ2-7
CASSQGSLETQYF	TGCGCCAGCAGCCAAGGTAGTTTGGAGACCCAGTACTTC	-	few	TRBV4-3	TRBJ2-5
CASSQDGRGGAYEQYF	TGCGCCAGCAGCCAAGACGGGCGGGGGGGAGCCTACGAGCAGTACTTC	TRBD2	few	TRBV4-3	TRBJ2-7
CASSPQTGGVDYGYTF	TGTGCCAGCAGTCCCCAGACAGGGGGGGTAGACTATGGCTACACCTTC	TRBD1	-	TRBV7-6	TRBJ1-2
CASSTIGYEQYF	TGTGCCAGCAGCACCATAGGGTACGAGCAGTACTTC	-	once	TRBV5-4	TRBJ2-7
CASSMRTGTRAYNEQFF	TGTGCCAGCAGTATGCGGACCGGGACAAGGGCCTACAATGAGCAGTTCTTC	-	-	TRBV5-6	TRBJ2-1
CASSKITRVASGGSLQETQYF	TGTGCCAGCAGCAAAATAACCAGGGTGGCTAGCGGGGGGTCACTCCAAGAGACCCAGTACTTC	TRBD2	-	TRBV7-9	TRBJ2-5
CASSWTGANEAFF	TGTGCCAGCAGTTGGACAGGGGCCAATGAAGCTTTCTTT	TRBD1	-	TRBV12-3/TRBV12-4	TRBJ1-1
CASSLSDQGQWGTDTQYF	TGCGCCAGCAGCTTGAGTGATCAGGGGCAGTGGGGGACAGATACGCAGTATTTT	-	-	TRBV5-1	TRBJ2-3
CASSLGGGVNQPQHF	TGTGCCAGCAGTTTGGGGGGTGGGGTTAATCAGCCCCAGCATTTT	-	-	TRBV12-3/TRBV12-4	TRBJ1-5
CATSERGSSYEQYF	TGTGCCACCAGTGAGAGGGGGAGCTCCTACGAGCAGTACTTC	-	few	TRBV24-1	TRBJ2-7
CASSYSMVTSGRAQGNTDTQYF	TGTGCCAGCAGTTACTCGATGGTGACTAGCGGGAGGGCCCAGGGTAACACAGATACGCAGTATTTT	TRBD2	few	TRBV6-2/TRBV6-3	TRBJ2-3
CASSDSRLAGDTGELFF	TGTGCCAGCAGTGACTCGCGGCTAGCGGGGGACACCGGGGAGCTGTTTTTT	TRBD2	many	TRBV6-4	TRBJ2-2
CASSSSPPMPGFNTDTQYF	-	-	-	TRBV27	TRBJ2-3
CASSSTLSSYEQYF	TGTGCCAGCAGCTCGACACTAAGCTCCTACGAGCAGTACTTC	-	few	TRBV7-9	TRBJ2-7
CASSLGESQPQHF	TGTGCCAGCAGTTTAGGGGAGAGTCAGCCCCAGCATTTT	-	many	TRBV12-3/TRBV12-4	TRBJ1-5
CASSQESGVNTGELFF	TGTGCCAGCAGCCAAGAATCAGGGGTCAACACCGGGGAGCTGTTTTTT	-	few	TRBV14	TRBJ2-2
CASSMTSGSYEQYF	TGTGCCAGCAGCATGACTAGCGGGAGCTACGAGCAGTACTTC	TRBD2	few	TRBV9	TRBJ2-7
CASGGLAYEQYF	TGTGCCAGCGGGGGCTTAGCCTACGAGCAGTACTTC	-	-	TRBV6-5	TRBJ2-7
CATSDSRPGLVDEQFF	TGTGCCACCAGTGATTCCCGCCCGGGACTAGTCGATGAGCAGTTCTTC	TRBD2	few	TRBV24-1	TRBJ2-1
CASRNLQNTGELFF	TGTGCCAGCAGGAACCTACAGAACACCGGGGAGCTGTTTTTT	-	-	TRBV2	TRBJ2-2
CASSLSDYGGNEQFF	TGTGCCAGCAGCTTATCGGACTATGGCGGCAATGAGCAGTTCTTC	-	-	TRBV7-2	TRBJ2-1
CASSQAPGTGYEKLFF	TGCGCCAGCAGCCAAGCTCCCGGGACAGGGTATGAAAAACTGTTTTTT	TRBD1	-	TRBV4-1	TRBJ1-4
CATSDLQGTSGNNEQFF	TGTGCCACCAGTGATTTGCAAGGGACTAGCGGTAACAATGAGCAGTTCTTC	TRBD2	-	TRBV24-1	TRBJ2-1
CSVGGGQATNTEAFF	TGCAGCGTGGGGGGGGGACAGGCAACGAACACTGAAGCTTTCTTT	TRBD1	-	TRBV29-1	TRBJ1-1
CATSDPLAGDTDTQYF	TGTGCCACCAGTGATCCCTTAGCGGGAGACACAGATACGCAGTATTTT	TRBD2	-	TRBV24-1	TRBJ2-3
CASRAGRTEAFF	TGTGCCAGTAGGGCGGGGCGCACTGAAGCTTTCTTT	-	-	TRBV19	TRBJ1-1
CASSGTSGRRLYNEQFF	TGCGCCAGCAGCGGGACTAGCGGGAGGCGTTTGTACAATGAGCAGTTCTTC	TRBD2	-	TRBV5-1	TRBJ2-1
CSARDNFLAGNEQYF	TGCAGTGCTAGAGATAATTTTCTGGCTGGGAACGAGCAGTACTTC	-	-	TRBV20-1	TRBJ2-7
CASSLTTNSPLHF	TGTGCCAGCAGCTTAACAACAAATTCACCCCTCCACTTT	-	-	TRBV13	TRBJ1-6
CASSLARDTDTQYF	TGTGCCAGCAGCTTGGCCCGAGACACAGATACGCAGTATTTT	-	-	TRBV7-3	TRBJ2-3
CASSITSGSPNEQFF	TGTGCCAGCAGTATAACTAGCGGGAGTCCCAATGAGCAGTTCTTC	TRBD2	-	TRBV11-3	TRBJ2-1
CASSQAVQDSYEQYF	TGCGCCAGCAGCCAAGCCGTCCAGGACTCCTACGAGCAGTACTTC	-	-	TRBV4-1	TRBJ2-7
CASSLKGTNTEAFF	TGTGCCAGCAGCTTGAAGGGGACGAACACTGAAGCTTTCTTT	-	-	TRBV5-4	TRBJ1-1
CASSEFNRGAGTDTQYF	TGTGCCAGCAGTGAATTTAACAGAGGGGCCGGCACAGATACGCAGTATTTT	-	-	TRBV25-1	TRBJ2-3
CASSPSISSYNEQFF	TGTGCCAGCAGCCCGAGTATCAGCTCCTACAATGAGCAGTTCTTC	-	-	TRBV7-6	TRBJ2-1
CASRQELAGAPTGELFF	TGTGCCAGCAGACAAGAACTAGCGGGGGCGCCCACCGGGGAGCTGTTTTTT	TRBD2	-	TRBV4-2	TRBJ2-2
CASSVGDSLYREQFF	TGTGCCAGCAGCGTAGGGGACTCCCTGTATCGTGAGCAGTTCTTC	-	-	TRBV9	TRBJ2-1
CSAEQGAKNIQYF	TGCAGTGCTGAACAGGGGGCCAAAAACATTCAGTACTTC	TRBD1	few	TRBV20-1	TRBJ2-4